The clone carrying this T cell receptor beta chain was observed many times. Its matching antigen is unknown. This entry is derived from a study of neurological immune-mediated disorders. PBMCs numbering 2 million and stored at -80 C yielded the unsorted libraries. Study-wide points: In HTLV-1-associated myelopathy, TCR clonal expansion was greatest, and in multiple sclerosis it was least, below healthy controls.

It was by 5'RACE with 10-nucleotide random UMIs that the cDNA was made. Via MiXCR, TCRdb re-called the 5' RACE reads, giving one row per CDR3 protein. The sample lists fewer than 75,000 distinct CDR3 sequences, 4.5% to 5.5% seen once, with 6.9% in the top ten. This CDR3 contains 14 residues. Trimming took 5 bases from V and 7 from J, leaving 12 bases between them. Looked up from germline, CDR1 is ENHRY and CDR2 is SYGVKD. Sequenced material: PBMCs. This sequence originates from a man aged 25-45 years with multiple sclerosis. V is TRBV10-3 and J is TRBJ1-6; tentative D call: TRBD1 (6 bases). Here the CDR3 DNA reads TGTGCCATCAGTAACAGGGTAGAGAATTCACCCCTCCACTTT. Amino acid sequence: CAISNRVENSPLHF.